This is a list of T cell receptor beta chains from one sample in a study of cytomegalovirus exposure and HLA in healthy donors. Sequenced by immunoSEQ multiplex PCR; TCRdb stores in-frame clones only, minus some. Altogether around 300,000 clones are present, just under 85% being singletons, with the ten largest covering roughly 2%. Sequencing was performed on PBMCs. These receptors all come from a woman in her forties in good health and CMV-seropositive. CDR3s include the opening cysteine and the closing phenylalanine or tryptophan. D genes are given only for firm matches. Clone size is stated in some rows and not others, as once, few, many or a class when expanded.

NA	NA	TRBV29-1	TRBJ2-1	CSVHYGEFYNEQFF	TGCAGCGTTCATTATGGGGAGTTCTACAATGAGCAGTTCTTC
NA	TRBD1	TRBV28	TRBJ1-3	CASSLSPQGTGRGNTIYF	TGTGCCAGCAGCCTCAGTCCTCAAGGGACAGGGCGAGGAAACACCATATATTTT
NA	NA	TRBV6-5	TRBJ2-5	CASSRGFQETQYF	TGTGCCAGCAGTAGGGGGTTTCAAGAGACCCAGTACTTC
NA	TRBD1	TRBV7-9	TRBJ1-1	CASRGTENTEAFF	TGTGCCAGCAGAGGGACAGAGAACACTGAAGCTTTCTTT
NA	TRBD2	TRBV5-4	TRBJ2-3	CASSLWTSGLTDTQYF	TGTGCCAGCAGTCTTTGGACTAGCGGCCTCACAGATACGCAGTATTTT
NA	TRBD1	TRBV4-2	TRBJ1-4	CASSPGQGNEKLFF	TGTGCCAGCAGCCCGGGACAGGGGAATGAAAAACTGTTTTTT
NA	NA	TRBV7-3	TRBJ2-5	CASSLRGPGETQYF	TGTGCCAGCAGCTTAAGGGGCCCAGGGGAGACCCAGTACTTC
NA	TRBD1	TRBV19	TRBJ1-5	CASTSKMGQVPGPQHF	TGTGCCAGTACTTCAAAAATGGGACAGGTCCCCGGGCCCCAGCATTTT
NA	TRBD2	TRBV7-3	TRBJ2-3	CASSSVSGGSTDTQYF	TGTGCCAGCAGCTCCGTTTCGGGGGGAAGCACAGATACGCAGTATTTT
NA	TRBD1	TRBV10-3	TRBJ1-2	CAISESGTGMADNGYTF	TGTGCCATCAGTGAGTCGGGGACAGGGATGGCCGATAACGGCTATACCTTC
once	NA	TRBV28	TRBJ2-2	CGSALAPTSGELFF	TGTGGGAGTGCTCTGGCCCCGACGTCTGGGGAGCTGTTTTTT
NA	NA	TRBV5-1	TRBJ2-3	CASSLEADTDTQYF	TGCGCCAGCAGCTTGGAAGCGGACACAGATACGCAGTATTTT
NA	NA	TRBV4-3	TRBJ1-2	CASSQDLGGDYGYTF	TGCGCCAGCAGCCAAGATTTGGGGGGAGACTATGGCTACACCTTC
NA	NA	TRBV27	TRBJ1-6	CASSLGWPGLQSSYNSPLHF	TGTGCCAGCAGTTTAGGGTGGCCAGGGCTTCAGAGCTCCTATAATTCACCCCTCCACTTT
NA	NA	TRBV29-1	TRBJ1-1	CSVAGSNTEAFF	TGCAGCGTTGCGGGGAGTAACACTGAAGCTTTCTTT
NA	NA	TRBV6-4	TRBJ2-2	CASSKGVTGELFF	TGTGCCAGCAGTAAAGGGGTCACCGGGGAGCTGTTTTTT
once	TRBD1	TRBV28	TRBJ1-2	CASSFPLDRGHGYTF	TGTGCCAGCAGTTTCCCCTTGGACAGGGGTCATGGCTACACCTTC
NA	NA	TRBV28	TRBJ2-7	CASTLDSYEQYF	TGTGCCAGCACCCTAGACAGCTACGAGCAGTACTTC
NA	NA	TRBV5-1	TRBJ2-7	CASSLGWGSSYEQYF	TGCGCCAGCAGCCTGGGGTGGGGCAGTTCCTACGAGCAGTACTTC
NA	TRBD2	TRBV2	TRBJ2-4	CASRLAGGLDIQYF	TGTGCCAGCAGATTAGCGGGAGGGCTTGACATTCAGTACTTC
once	TRBD2	TRBV6-5	TRBJ2-3	CASSYSGARPNTQYF	TGTGCCAGCAGTTACAGCGGGGCACGGCCCAATACGCAGTATTTT
NA	TRBD2	TRBV4-1	TRBJ2-1	CASSQDELAGYNEQFF	TGCGCCAGCAGCCAAGATGAACTAGCGGGATACAATGAGCAGTTCTTC
NA	TRBD1	TRBV9	TRBJ1-6	CASSGDSENLPLHF	TGTGCCAGCAGCGGGGACAGCGAGAATTTACCCCTCCACTTT
NA	TRBD1	TRBV19	TRBJ2-5	CASSTGTGQETQYF	TGTGCCAGTAGTACAGGGACAGGGCAAGAGACCCAGTACTTC
NA	NA	TRBV5-4	TRBJ2-5	CASSLVDFQYQETQYF	TGTGCCAGCAGCTTGGTAGACTTTCAGTACCAAGAGACCCAGTACTTC
NA	TRBD2	TRBV7-8	TRBJ2-3	CASNNWTSGRGTQYF	TGTGCCAGCAACAATTGGACTAGCGGGAGAGGTACGCAGTATTTT
NA	NA	TRBV19	TRBJ2-1	CASSVAGQKANEQFF	TGTGCCAGTAGCGTCGCGGGGCAGAAGGCCAATGAGCAGTTCTTC
NA	NA	TRBV29-1	TRBJ2-5	CSVAGESRDPVLRASNQYF	NA
NA	NA	TRBV30	TRBJ2-4	CAWSVSGTQYF	TGTGCCTGGAGTGTATCAGGGACACAATACTTC
NA	TRBD1	TRBV28	TRBJ1-5	CASSSDSGGDQPQHF	TGTGCCAGCAGTTCGGATTCAGGGGGTGATCAGCCCCAGCATTTT
NA	TRBD2	TRBV7-9	TRBJ2-1	CASELVAGRHNEQFF	TGTGCCAGCGAACTCGTAGCGGGGCGGCACAATGAGCAGTTCTTC
NA	NA	TRBV6-5	TRBJ1-1	CASSYRGSMNTEAFF	TGTGCCAGCAGTTACCGGGGGTCCATGAACACTGAAGCTTTCTTT
NA	NA	TRBV6-5	TRBJ1-1	CASSRTVNTEAFF	TGTGCCAGCAGCAGGACAGTGAACACTGAAGCTTTCTTT
NA	NA	TRBV13	TRBJ2-7	CASSLEGQGPASYEQYF	TGTGCCAGCAGCTTAGAGGGGCAGGGGCCCGCCTCCTACGAGCAGTACTTC
NA	TRBD1	TRBV29-1	TRBJ1-2	CSVEDSGQGGGYGYTF	TGCAGCGTTGAAGATTCGGGACAGGGAGGAGGCTATGGCTACACCTTC
NA	TRBD2	TRBV19	TRBJ2-7	CASSPQRGASYEQYF	TGTGCCAGTAGTCCTCAGCGGGGGGCATCCTACGAGCAGTACTTC
NA	NA	TRBV30	TRBJ2-7	CAWTSLSYEQYF	TGTGCCTGGACCTCCCTCTCCTACGAGCAGTACTTC
NA	NA	TRBV9	TRBJ2-1	CASSVGLESYNEQFF	TGTGCCAGCAGCGTAGGACTAGAATCCTACAATGAGCAGTTCTTC
NA	TRBD1	TRBV28	TRBJ1-4	CASSLVTGVGEKLFF	TGTGCCAGCAGTTTAGTGACAGGGGTCGGGGAAAAACTGTTTTTT
NA	TRBD2	TRBV28	TRBJ2-7	CASSLVGGSSHEQYF	TGTGCCAGCAGTTTGGTCGGCGGGAGTTCCCACGAGCAGTACTTC
once	TRBD2	TRBV5-1	TRBJ2-7	CASSISGSDLYEQYF	TGCGCCAGCAGCATTAGCGGGAGTGATCTCTACGAGCAGTACTTC
NA	NA	TRBV30	TRBJ2-3	CAWGESTDTQYF	TGTGCCTGGGGGGAGAGCACAGATACGCAGTATTTT
NA	TRBD1	TRBV7-2	TRBJ2-6	CASQGQGRSGANVLTF	TGTGCCAGCCAGGGACAGGGGAGATCTGGGGCCAACGTCCTGACTTTC
NA	TRBD1	TRBV6-6	TRBJ1-1	CASSPGQGMGGSEAFF	TGTGCCAGCAGTCCCGGACAGGGGATGGGGGGTAGTGAAGCTTTCTTT
NA	TRBD2	TRBV27	TRBJ2-1	CASSFTSTSGRAAGGTYNEQFF	TGTGCCAGCAGTTTTACATCGACTAGCGGGAGGGCCGCGGGTGGGACCTACAATGAGCAGTTCTTC
once	TRBD2	TRBV28	TRBJ2-3	CASKAGLAGTSQYF	TGTGCCAGCAAAGCTGGACTAGCGGGTACTTCGCAGTATTTT
NA	NA	TRBV30	TRBJ1-5	CAWSVGGGMRQPQHF	TGTGCCTGGAGTGTAGGGGGTGGTATGCGTCAGCCCCAGCATTTT
NA	NA	TRBV6-1	TRBJ1-1	CASSDQGNTEAFF	TGTGCCAGCAGTGACCAGGGGAACACTGAAGCTTTCTTT
NA	TRBD1	TRBV6-1	TRBJ2-7	CASSHRGRSQYEQYF	TGTGCCAGCAGTCACAGGGGTCGGTCGCAGTACGAGCAGTACTTC
NA	TRBD1	TRBV19	TRBJ2-3	CAYRGTGTIYLSTDTQYF	TGTGCCTATCGGGGGACAGGGACCATTTACCTTAGCACAGATACGCAGTATTTT
NA	NA	TRBV11-2	TRBJ2-1	CASSLEVGGSEQFF	TGTGCCAGCAGCTTAGAGGTGGGAGGAAGTGAGCAGTTCTTC
NA	TRBD2	TRBV29-1	TRBJ2-1	CSAGTSGSIVNEQFF	TGCAGCGCCGGGACTAGCGGGAGTATAGTCAATGAGCAGTTCTTC
NA	NA	TRBV13	TRBJ2-6	CASLLGYPGANVLTF	TGTGCCAGCCTTCTCGGTTACCCTGGGGCCAACGTCCTGACTTTC
NA	NA	TRBV15	TRBJ1-4	CATSSRVDSEKLFF	TGTGCCACCAGCAGCAGGGTGGATAGTGAAAAACTGTTTTTT
NA	NA	TRBV30	TRBJ2-5	CAWSVGSGQETQYF	TGTGCCTGGAGTGTCGGTAGCGGCCAAGAGACCCAGTACTTC
NA	TRBD1	TRBV6-1	TRBJ2-1	CASYTRDRGDNEQFF	TGTGCCAGCTACACCCGGGACAGGGGGGACAATGAGCAGTTCTTC